This T cell receptor (beta chain) was sequenced in a study of T cells after yellow fever vaccination. Regarding the study as a whole: Overall, a small share of clonotypes was seen in both CD4 and CD8 compartments.

The CDR3 sequence is 14 residues long. J gave up 3 bases and V 4 bases, and 2 bases lay outside the gene matches. Germline CDR1 is SEHNR and CDR2 is FQNEAQ (reference sequence). TCRdb used MiXCR to reprocess the 5' RACE reads, holding one entry per CDR3 protein. The sample shows roughly 520,000 distinct CDR3 sequences, 20% to 25% of them seen only once. The table lists this clonotype with a few counts. Its target is unknown. The source of this sequence is a man aged 18 to 30 who received the YFV17D yellow fever vaccine. Source: PBMCs, taken about 20 days after the first yellow fever vaccination. The V gene is TRBV7-9, the J gene TRBJ1-4; 7 bases are a match to TRBD1. CDR3: CASSSDRSNEKLFF. The CDR3 nucleotides are TGTGCCAGCAGCTCGGACAGGTCTAATGAAAAACTGTTTTTT.